Following are 9 T cell receptor beta chains from one sample sequenced in a study of CD8+ T cells in alopecia areata. Isolated RNA was reverse transcribed into cDNA used as the sequencing template. Here immunoSEQ multiplex PCR was the method, and the copy in TCRdb shows in-frame clones only, minus some. The sample has 190,000 or so clones, 58% seen once. Treatment indicated: oral pan-JAK inhibitor, 5-10 mg twice daily. This specimen was CD4+ T cells sorted from blood, taken at week 24, from a patient treated with tofacitinib. Receptors originate from a human donor with alopecia areata.

The genes are TRBV9 and TRBJ2-5; TRBD1 matches 7 bases. Germline lookup yields CDR1 SGDLS and CDR2 YYNGEE. Trimming took 4 bases from V and 2 from J; bases not matched to a gene: 8. This CDR3 comprises 15 residues. The CDR3 bases are TGTGCCAGCAGCACGTCGACAGGGACACAAGAGACCCAGTACTTC. It yields the protein CASSTSTGTQETQYF.

This chain connects TRBV7-9 to TRBJ2-5; TRBD1 aligns across 7 bases. The V gene end was trimmed by 5 bases and the J gene end by 4 bases; junction bases not matched to a gene: 10. The length of the CDR3 is 15 residues. Germline assignment: CDR1 SEHNR and CDR2 FQNEAQ (reference sequence). The CDR3 reads CASSPGTAPRETQYF. The CDR3 DNA sequence: TGTGCCAGCAGCCCCGGGACAGCTCCCCGAGAGACCCAGTACTTC.

The chain uses TRBV7-2 and TRBJ2-7, with D perhaps assigned TRBD1 or TRBD2 (5 bases each). The germline V and J ends were trimmed by 1 base and 4 bases, with 8 bases remaining between them. Germline assignment: CDR1 SGHTA and CDR2 FQGNSA. The CDR3 is 13 residues long. The CDR3 here is CASSLGREYEQYF. The CDR3 nucleotides read TGTGCCAGCAGCTTAGGCAGGGAGTACGAGCAGTACTTC.

There are a few counts of this clone. The chain carries TRBV10-3 and TRBJ1-6, with 7 nucleotides matching TRBD1. Germline lookup yields CDR1 ENHRY and CDR2 SYGVKD. With 6 bases clipped from V and 3 bases from J, the junction kept 11 bases outside the gene matches. CDR3 length: 17 residues. The CDR3 spells CAIREGRQGGYNSPLHF. CDR3 DNA sequence: TGTGCCATCAGGGAAGGACGACAGGGCGGCTATAATTCACCCCTCCACTTT.

The table lists this clone with a few counts. The rearrangement joins TRBV9 to TRBJ2-7; possible D gene TRBD1, 6 bases. The CDR3 covers 14 residues. V was pared by 3 bases and J by 4 bases, with 14 bases between. Looked up from germline, CDR1 is SGDLS and CDR2 is YYNGEE. The CDR3 reads CASSGGQERYEQYF. CDR3 bases: TGTGCCAGCAGCGGGGGACAAGAACGGTACGAGCAGTACTTC. Complete variable domain (other parts from reference TRBV9 and TRBJ2-7): DSGVTQTPKHLITATGQRVTLRCSPRSGDLSVYWYQQSLDQGLQFLIQYYNGEERAKGNILERFSAQQFPDLHSELNLSSLELGDSALYFCASSGGQERYEQYFGPGTRLTVT.

V gene TRBV4-1 combines with J gene TRBJ2-3; D might be TRBD1 (6 bases). This CDR3 is 16 amino acids long. Germline lookup yields CDR1 MGHRA and CDR2 YSYEKL. Between the trimmed V and J ends, which lost 4 bases and 0 bases, there was a span of 14 bases. This CDR3 reads CASSLRDTTSTDTQYF. The CDR3 nucleotides are TGCGCCAGCAGCCTTCGGGACACCACTAGCACAGATACGCAGTATTTT.

V and J are TRBV7-3 and TRBJ2-5; D call uncertain. From germline, CDR1 is SGHTA and CDR2 FQGTGA. The CDR3 length is 13 residues. V lost 3 bases and J lost 2, with 7 bases in between. DNA for the CDR3: TGTGCCAGCAGCTTTTCTCGGCAAGAGACCCAGTACTTC. Its protein is CASSFSRQETQYF.

The chain carries TRBV5-6 and TRBJ2-4; 9 positions agree with TRBD1. The germline gives CDR1 SGHDT, CDR2 YYEEEE. V shed 3 bases, J shed 14 bases, and the junction held 9 bases outside the gene matches. The CDR3 runs to 13 residues. CDR3 amino acids: CASSWARDRAKYF. CDR3 coding DNA: TGTGCCAGCAGCTGGGCCCGGGACAGGGCGAAGTACTTC.

The chain couples TRBV30 to TRBJ2-3; possibly TRBD1 or TRBD2 for D (5 bases each). The CDR3 spans 12 residues. Germline CDR1 is GTSNPN and CDR2 is SVGIG (reference sequence). V was shortened by 3 bases and J by 9 bases, with 13 bases between the two germline ends. CDR3 in DNA: TGTGCCTGGAGGACGGGGCAGAGGACGCAGTATTTT. Residues: CAWRTGQRTQYF. The whole variable domain, filled in from reference TRBV30 and TRBJ2-3, reads SQTIHQWPATLVQPVGSPLSLECTVEGTSNPNLYWYRQAAGRGLQLLFYSVGIGQISSEVPQNLSASRPQDRQFILSSKKLLLSDSGFYLCAWRTGQRTQYFGPGTRLTVL.